This TCR beta chain came from a study of blood T cell repertoires in COVID-19. At the level of the study: Collection of acute and convalescent COVID-19 samples took place in the United States, Italy and Spain. From T cells, B-cell-depleted T cells, or PBMCs came the material, which was cDNA or gDNA.

Per the authors' pipeline: Quantification of nucleated cells was approximated via reference gene primer amplification. Method: immunoSEQ multiplex PCR; TCRdb's copy keeps in-frame clones and lacks some. The D gene and trimming were derived from the DNA, and the V and J assignments and clone size from that table. Among a few hundred thousand clones listed, about 85% were seen once. The sequencing sample was made of peripheral blood. The receptor was derived from a human donor with COVID-19, enrolled during active disease. The donor label of this sample is uncertain.

CDR3 bases: TGTGCCAGCAGTTTAGGGGGGAACTATGGCTACACCTTC. This encodes CASSLGGNYGYTF. The chain couples TRBV27 to TRBJ1-2; a weak D match, TRBD1 (5 bases). Germline V gene lookup returns CDR1 MNHEY and CDR2 SMNVEV (reference sequence). This CDR3 has 13 residues. V shed 2 bases and J shed 2 bases, with 6 bases lying between them.